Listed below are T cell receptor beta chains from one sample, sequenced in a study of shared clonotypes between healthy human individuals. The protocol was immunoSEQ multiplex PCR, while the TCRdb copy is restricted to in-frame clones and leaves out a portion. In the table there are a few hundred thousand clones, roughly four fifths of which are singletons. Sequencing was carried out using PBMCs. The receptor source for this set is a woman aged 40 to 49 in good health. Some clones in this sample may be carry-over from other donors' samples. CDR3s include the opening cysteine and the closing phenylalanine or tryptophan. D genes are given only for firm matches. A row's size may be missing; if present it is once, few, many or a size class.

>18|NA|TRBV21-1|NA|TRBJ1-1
TGTGCCAGCAGCAAAATCCGGGGGCACCATTATTTGAACACTGAAGCTTTCTTT
CASSKIRGHHYLNTEAFF
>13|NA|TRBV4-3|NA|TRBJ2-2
TGCGCCAGCATCGGACCAAACACCGGGGAGCTGTTTTTT
CASIGPNTGELFF
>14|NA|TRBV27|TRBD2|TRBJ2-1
TGTGCCAGCAGTTTAAAGGGAGGAGGCGGGAGGGAGTTCTTC
CASSLKGGGGREFF
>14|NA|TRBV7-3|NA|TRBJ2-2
TGTGCCAGCAGCCCTTACAGGGAAACCGGGGAGCTGTTTTTT
CASSPYRETGELFF
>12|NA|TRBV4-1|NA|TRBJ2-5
TGCGCCAGCAGCCATGTCGTTGGGGAGCAGTACTTC
CASSHVVGEQYF
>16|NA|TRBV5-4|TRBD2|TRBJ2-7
TGTGCCAGCAGCTTGGGTAGCGGGAGGGCCCGGGTCGAGCAGTACTTC
CASSLGSGRARVEQYF
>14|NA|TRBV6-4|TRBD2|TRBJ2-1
TGTGCCAGCAGTGTGACTAGCGCACTCAATGAGCAGTTCTTC
CASSVTSALNEQFF
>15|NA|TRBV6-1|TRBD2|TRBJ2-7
TGTGCCAGCAGCGGGGGACTACTTTACTCCTACGAGCAGTACTTC
CASSGGLLYSYEQYF
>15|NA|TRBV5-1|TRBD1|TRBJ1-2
TGCGCCAGCAGCTTGGGGACGCAGGGGGCCCATGGCTACACCTTC
CASSLGTQGAHGYTF
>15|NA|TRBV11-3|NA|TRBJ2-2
TGTGCCAGCAGCTTAGGTGGGGCGTACACCGGGGAGCTGTTTTTT
CASSLGGAYTGELFF
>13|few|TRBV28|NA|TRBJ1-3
TGTGCCAGCAGTGACAGGAGAAGAAACACCATATATTTT
CASSDRRRNTIYF
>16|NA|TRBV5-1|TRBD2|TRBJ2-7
TGCGCCAGCAGCCGCACGGGGCTAGCGGGAGTATACGAGCAGTACTTC
CASSRTGLAGVYEQYF
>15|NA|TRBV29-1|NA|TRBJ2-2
TGCAGCGAACGGGCGGAGGCACCCCCCCCCGGGGAGCTGTTTTTT
CSERAEAPPPGELFF
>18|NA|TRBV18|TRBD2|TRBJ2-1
TGTGCCAGCTCACCGGGACTAGCGGGTCAAAACTCCTACAATGAGCAGTTCTTC
CASSPGLAGQNSYNEQFF
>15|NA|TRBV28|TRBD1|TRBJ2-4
TGTGCCGCCTCGGGACAGAGCATAGCCAAAAACATTCAGTACTTC
CAASGQSIAKNIQYF
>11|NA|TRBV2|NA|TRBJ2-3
TGTGCCAGCAGTGTTGGTGATACGCAGTATTTT
CASSVGDTQYF
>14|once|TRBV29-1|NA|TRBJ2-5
TGCAGCGTTGATAGGGGCGCACGGTTAGAGACCCAGTACTTC
CSVDRGARLETQYF
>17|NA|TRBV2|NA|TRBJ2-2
TGTGCCAGCAGTGAAGCAGGAGAGTCACCGAACACCGGGGAGCTGTTTTTT
CASSEAGESPNTGELFF
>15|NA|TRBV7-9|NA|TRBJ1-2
TGTGCCAGCAGCTTGCAGGGCGGGAACAACTATGGCTACACCTTC
CASSLQGGNNYGYTF
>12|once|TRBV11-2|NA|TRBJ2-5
TGTGCCAGCAGCTTGGATGCCCTGGCCCAGTACTTC
CASSLDALAQYF
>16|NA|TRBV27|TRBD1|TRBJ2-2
TGTGCCAGCAAGGCCGGGGGACAGGATAACACCGGGGAGCTGTTTTTT
CASKAGGQDNTGELFF
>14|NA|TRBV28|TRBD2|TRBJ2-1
TGTGCCAGCACCCTAGCGGGAGGTCTCCTTGAGCAGTTCTTC
CASTLAGGLLEQFF
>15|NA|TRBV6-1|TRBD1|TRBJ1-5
TGTGCCAGCAGTGAGACAGGGCTCAGCAATCAGCCCCAGCATTTT
CASSETGLSNQPQHF
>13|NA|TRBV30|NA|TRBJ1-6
TGTGCCTGGGTAGACAGCTATAATTCACCCCTCCACTTT
CAWVDSYNSPLHF
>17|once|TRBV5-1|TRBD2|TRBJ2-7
TGCGCCAGCAGCCTCCACCCGGGAACTAGCGGGGAATACGAGCAGTACTTC
CASSLHPGTSGEYEQYF
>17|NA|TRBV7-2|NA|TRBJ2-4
TGTGCCAGCAGCTTAGAGGCCCTAGCGCCCCCTGGGAACATTCAGTACTTC
CASSLEALAPPGNIQYF
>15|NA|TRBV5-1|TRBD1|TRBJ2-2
TGCGCCAGCAGCACCCGGGACAGCAACACCGGGGAGCTGTTTTTT
CASSTRDSNTGELFF
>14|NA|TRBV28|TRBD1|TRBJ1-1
TGTGCCAGCAGTCCTCTTACAGGGGACACTGAAGCTTTCTTT
CASSPLTGDTEAFF
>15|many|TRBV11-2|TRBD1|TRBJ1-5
TGTGCCAGCAGCTTTGACAGGGATGGCAATCAGCCCCAGCATTTT
CASSFDRDGNQPQHF
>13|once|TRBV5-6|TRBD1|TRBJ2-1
TGTGCCAGCAGCATCCCGGGACAGTCAAAGCAGTTCTTC
CASSIPGQSKQFF
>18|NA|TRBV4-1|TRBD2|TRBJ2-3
TGCGCCAGCAGCCAAGGACTAGCGGGAGTCCATCAGTCGGATACGCAGTATTTT
CASSQGLAGVHQSDTQYF
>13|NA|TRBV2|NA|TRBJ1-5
TGTGCCAGCACGGCAGGGGTGAATCAGCCCCAGCATTTT
CASTAGVNQPQHF
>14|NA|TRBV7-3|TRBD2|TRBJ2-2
TGTGCCAGCAGCGGACTAGCGGGAACCGGGGAGCTGTTTTTT
CASSGLAGTGELFF
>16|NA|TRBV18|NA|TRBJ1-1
TGTGCCAGCTCACCAACGCAGGGAGCGCAGAACACTGAAGCTTTCTTT
CASSPTQGAQNTEAFF
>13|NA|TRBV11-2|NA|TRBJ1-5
TGTGCCAGCAGCGTTAACAGGGTACAGCCCCAGCATTTT
CASSVNRVQPQHF
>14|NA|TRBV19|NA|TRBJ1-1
TGTGCCAGTAGTATTACAGGAGGAGTGACTGAAGCTTTCTTT
CASSITGGVTEAFF
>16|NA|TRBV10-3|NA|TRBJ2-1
TGTGCCATCAGTGAGTCGGGCGGGACCTCCTACAATGAGCAGTTCTTC
CAISESGGTSYNEQFF
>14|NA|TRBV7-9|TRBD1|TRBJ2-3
TGTGCCAGCAGCTTGAGGGGGCAAGGAGATACGCAGTATTTT
CASSLRGQGDTQYF
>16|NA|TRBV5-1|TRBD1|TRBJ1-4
TGCGCCAGCAGCCAGGACAGGACATCAACTAATGAAAAACTGTTTTTT
CASSQDRTSTNEKLFF